Each of the 26 T cell receptor beta chains below was sequenced from the same sample in a study of OX40 agonist ivuxolimab in advanced cancers. Produced via immunoSEQ multiplex PCR; TCRdb's table is partial and in-frame only. The sample has more than 60,000 clones; approximately 90% are singletons. The specimen comprised CD4+ or CD8+ T cells sorted from blood, sampled in a trial of the OX40 agonist ivuxolimab. All receptors derive from an adult with an advanced solid tumor such as melanoma, head and neck, liver or kidney cancer.

The J gene is TRBJ2-7, the V gene TRBV13; D perhaps matches TRBD1 (6 bases). Between the trimmed V and J ends, which lost 1 base and 0 bases, there was a span of 13 bases. The CDR3 is made up of 16 amino acids. CDR1 is PRHDT and CDR2 is FYEKMQ in the germline V gene (reference sequence). The DNA for the CDR3 is TGTGCCAGCAGCTTAGTCACAGGGCTCGTCTCCTACGAGCAGTACTTC. It specifies CASSLVTGLVSYEQYF.

The chain links TRBV7-2 to TRBJ2-5; TRBD1 agrees at 9 bases. The germline gives CDR1 SGHTA, CDR2 FQGNSA. V was pared by 4 bases and J by 4 bases, with 7 bases of the junction left unmatched. The CDR3 is 15 residues long. Here the CDR3 DNA reads TGTGCCAGCAGCTCAATGGGACAGGGAGGAGAGACCCAGTACTTC. Translation gives CASSSMGQGGETQYF.

CDR3 sequence reads: CASSPRIDRGLLNTEAFF. The DNA for the CDR3 is TGCGCCAGCAGCCCTCGAATCGACAGGGGCCTCCTTAACACTGAAGCTTTCTTT. This rearrangement joins TRBV4-1 to TRBJ1-1; 8 nucleotides line up with TRBD1. The CDR3 is made up of 18 amino acids. Germline loops: CDR1 MGHRA, CDR2 YSYEKL. V shed 4 bases and J 2 bases; nucleotides not matched to a gene: 15.

Note on this clone: Additional DNA sequences in this sample encode the identical CDR3. The chain combines TRBV5-1 with TRBJ2-5; TRBD1 matches at 7 bases. The junction had 8 bases not matched to a gene; V was cut back by 3 bases and J by 9 bases. The germline CDR1 and CDR2 sequences are SGHRS and YFSETQ. This CDR3 is built from 13 residues. CDR3 protein: CASSSGQYGAQYF. CDR3 nucleotide sequence: TGCGCCAGCAGCTCGGGACAGTACGGGGCCCAGTACTTC.

This clone was counted a few times. The V call is TRBV18, the J call TRBJ2-7; TRBD2 matches at 8 bases. The ends lost 0 bases at V and 4 bases at J; junction bases unmatched: 8. The CDR3 consists of 16 residues. Germline V CDR1 and CDR2: KGHSH, LQKENI. The CDR3 nucleotides read TGTGCCAGCTCACCACCGGGAGCGGGAGTCTTATACGAGCAGTACTTC. Translated, it gives CASSPPGAGVLYEQYF.

The chain links TRBV7-3 to TRBJ1-6; 7 bases fit TRBD1. Germline V CDR1 and CDR2: SGHTA, FQGTGA. V dropped 5 bases and J dropped 7; count of bases not matched to a gene: 5. CDR3 length: 14 amino acids. The CDR3 DNA follows: TGTGCCAGCAGCCACAGGGGTGGAAATTCACCCCTCCACTTT. Encoded protein: CASSHRGGNSPLHF.

V gene TRBV30 combines with J gene TRBJ1-1, with a possible D match to TRBD1 (5 bases). CDR3 size: 12 residues. CDR1 is GTSNPN, CDR2 SVGIG, per germline (reference sequence). Trimming removed 5 bases at V and 11 bases at J, with 18 bases between. CDR3 coding DNA: TGTGCCTGGCTTCGGACACCAGGACTCGCTTTCTTT. Translated, it gives CAWLRTPGLAFF.

The chain employs TRBV9 and TRBJ2-5, with D hard to call. The CDR3 spans 13 residues. V was cut by 3 bases and J by 5 bases, with 11 bases left in between. Germline V gives CDR1 SGDLS, CDR2 YYNGEE. This chain's CDR3 is CASSARIGETQYF. The CDR3 nucleotides read TGTGCCAGCAGCGCCCGGATTGGGGAGACCCAGTACTTC.

The genes are TRBV4-3 and TRBJ2-3, with D perhaps TRBD2 (5 bases). With 4 bases removed from V and 0 bases from J, the gap between germline ends came to 11 bases. Per the germline V gene, CDR1 is LGHNA and CDR2 is YSLEER. The CDR3 totals 15 residues. CDR3 sequence: CASSPTRGSTDTQYF. The CDR3 DNA follows: TGCGCCAGCAGCCCCACGCGCGGGAGCACAGATACGCAGTATTTT.

On this clone: This sample includes further DNA sequences coding for the same CDR3. V usage is TRBV6-5 and J usage is TRBJ1-5, with 8 bases matching TRBD1. V trimming: 4 bases; J trimming: 2 bases; junction bases outside the gene matches: 1. Germline V gene lookup returns CDR1 MNHEY and CDR2 SVGAGI. This CDR3 comprises 14 residues. As DNA, the CDR3 is TGTGCCAGCAGTTCGGGACAGGGCAATCAGCCCCAGCATTTT. Its protein product is CASSSGQGNQPQHF.

The rearrangement joins TRBV9 to TRBJ1-4, with 11 bases that match TRBD1. The junction had 8 bases not matched to a gene; V was cut back by 4 bases and J by 6 bases. Looked up from germline, CDR1 is SGDLS and CDR2 is YYNGEE. The CDR3 consists of 16 residues. Here the CDR3 reads CASSSGQGADYEKLFF. The CDR3 coding sequence is TGTGCCAGCAGCTCCGGACAGGGGGCCGATTATGAAAAACTGTTTTTT.

The chain combines TRBV7-8 with TRBJ2-3; D is undetermined. V was trimmed by 5 bases and J by 3 bases, leaving 9 bases between them. The CDR3 covers 13 residues. CDR1 is SGHVS, CDR2 FQNEAQ, per germline. The CDR3 protein is CASSHAGTDTQYF. CDR3 sequence (DNA): TGTGCCAGCAGCCACGCTGGGACAGATACGCAGTATTTT.

The genes are TRBV21-1 and TRBJ2-5. TRBV21-1 is a documented pseudogene. The CDR3 spans 18 residues. The CDR3 loop reads CASSKARGAETYQETQYF. The CDR3 coding sequence is TGTGCCAGCAGCAAAGCGCGAGGGGCAGAGACCTACCAAGAGACCCAGTACTTC.

The gene calls are TRBV2 and TRBJ1-2; D possibly corresponds to TRBD1 (5 bases). Germline loops: CDR1 SNHLY, CDR2 FYNNEI. Trimming stripped 5 bases from V and 0 bases from J, with 10 bases between. The CDR3 covers 14 residues. CDR3 in amino acids: CASSRAGTNYGYTF. Written as DNA, the CDR3 is TGTGCCAGCAGTAGGGCAGGGACTAACTATGGCTACACCTTC.

The sample holds a few counts of this clone. The chain couples TRBV30 to TRBJ2-7, with D possibly being TRBD1 (6 bases). The germline V gene encodes CDR1 GTSNPN and CDR2 SVGIG (reference sequence). CDR3 length: 13 residues. V was clipped by 8 bases and J by 0 bases, with 14 bases between them. CDR3 nucleotide sequence: TGTGCCGGCCTCGGACAGACCTCCTACGAGCAGTACTTC. Its protein is CAGLGQTSYEQYF.

This chain connects TRBV6-5 to TRBJ1-1; possible D gene TRBD1, 5 bases. Germline CDR1 and CDR2: MNHEY and SVGAGI. The CDR3 has 14 residues. The V end lost 5 bases, the J end lost 1 base, and 11 bases lay between the germline ends. CDR3 sequence: CASSEVGANTEAFF. CDR3 coding DNA: TGTGCCAGCAGTGAAGTAGGGGCGAACACTGAAGCTTTCTTT.

The gene calls are TRBV7-3 and TRBJ2-1; 8 bases fit TRBD2. V shed 2 bases, J shed 0 bases, and the junction held 6 bases outside the gene matches. The CDR3 extends over 17 amino acids. CDR1 is SGHTA and CDR2 is FQGTGA in the germline V gene. The CDR3 is CASSLLGLDNSYNEQFF. CDR3 nucleotides: TGTGCCAGCAGCTTACTGGGACTAGACAACTCCTACAATGAGCAGTTCTTC. Based on the CDR3 plus reference TRBV7-3 and TRBJ2-1, the full variable domain is GAGVSQTPSNKVTEKGKYVELRCDPISGHTALYWYRQSLGQGPEFLIYFQGTGAADDSGLPNDRFFAVRPEGSVSTLKIQRTERGDSAVYLCASSLLGLDNSYNEQFFGPGTRLTVL.

V usage is TRBV5-1 and J usage is TRBJ1-1; 9 bases agree with TRBD1. V lost 2 bases and J lost 1; bases outside the gene matches: 6. CDR3 size: 16 residues. Per germline, CDR1 SGHRS and CDR2 YFSETQ. CDR3 sequence (DNA): TGCGCCAGCAGCTTTGCACAGGGGGCCAGGAACACTGAAGCTTTCTTT. Protein: CASSFAQGARNTEAFF.

The gene calls are TRBV7-9 and TRBJ2-7; D is ambiguous. From germline, CDR1 is SEHNR and CDR2 FQNEAQ (reference sequence). The V end was cut by 1 base, the J end by 2 bases, with 9 bases between. The CDR3 sequence is 14 residues long. The CDR3 bases are TGTGCCAGCAGCTTAGGGGTAGGGACCTACGAGCAGTACTTC. Its protein product is CASSLGVGTYEQYF.

The gene calls are TRBV28 and TRBJ1-2; D uncertain. Germline assignment: CDR1 MDHEN and CDR2 SYDVKM. The CDR3 is 12 amino acids. V was pared by 2 bases and J by 4 bases, with 5 bases between. The CDR3: CASSLQIYGYTF. The CDR3 region has the DNA TGTGCCAGCAGTTTACAGATCTATGGCTACACCTTC.

This sequence joins TRBV5-7 and TRBJ2-7, with D possibly matching TRBD2 (6 bases). TRBV5-7 falls under the ORF class, with uncertain function. The CDR3 extends over 16 amino acids. Trimming shortened V by 0 bases and J by 0 bases, and 13 bases separated the two germline ends. In nucleotides, the CDR3 is TGTGCCAGCAGCTTGGAGGTCGACGGGAGCTCCTACGAGCAGTACTTC. Translating gives CASSLEVDGSSYEQYF.

This sequence joins TRBV5-6 and TRBJ2-7; D remains unclear. Trimming removed 4 bases from V and 4 bases from J, with 9 bases in between. CDR3 size: 12 residues. Germline-derived CDR1 and CDR2 are SGHDT and YYEEEE. CDR3 sequence: CASSLDGYEQYF. In DNA form, the CDR3 reads TGTGCCAGCAGCCTGGACGGGTACGAGCAGTACTTC.

The CDR3 sequence is CASSLDGGEFNQPQHF. CDR3 coding DNA: TGCGCCAGCAGCTTGGATGGGGGGGAATTCAATCAGCCCCAGCATTTT. The gene calls are TRBV5-1 and TRBJ1-5, with D possibly matching TRBD1 (5 bases). With 0 bases removed from V and 3 bases from J, the gap between germline ends came to 13 bases. Germline V gives CDR1 SGHRS, CDR2 YFSETQ. This CDR3 region has 16 residues.

As for this clone: Germline and junction disagree at one end, which may indicate a read error. This chain connects TRBV7-7 to TRBJ1-1, with D uncertain. The CDR3 is made up of 14 amino acids. Germline-derived CDR1 and CDR2 are SSHAT and FNYEAQ (reference sequence). The CDR3 spells CASSLTGVNTEAFF. Written as DNA, the CDR3 is TGTGCTAGCAGCTTAACTGGAGTGAACACTGAAGCTTTCTTT.

This chain links TRBV25-1 with TRBJ1-1; 12 positions agree with TRBD1. This CDR3 is 15 amino acids long. CDR1 MGHDK and CDR2 SYGVNS come from the germline V gene. With V trimmed by 4 bases and J by 6 bases, 6 bases remained unmatched. The CDR3 coding sequence is TGTGCCAGCAGTGGGGGACAGGGGGCGTTGGCTGAAGCTTTCTTT. Translated, it gives CASSGGQGALAEAFF. Looking up the rest from reference TRBV25-1 and TRBJ1-1 gives the full variable domain: EADIYQTPRYLVIGTGKKITLECSQTMGHDKMYWYQQDPGMELHLIHYSYGVNSTEKGDLSSESTVSRIRTEHFPLTLESARPSHTSQYLCASSGGQGALAEAFFGQGTRLTVV.

This clone is labeled medium-sized (0.01 to 0.1%). The chain combines TRBV18 with TRBJ2-7; no clear D. Germline V lookup: CDR1 KGHSH, CDR2 LQKENI. V lost 4 bases and J 6 bases, leaving 13 bases between the germline ends. The CDR3 length is 13 residues. CDR3 sequence reads: CASSRETGIEQYF. The CDR3, as DNA: TGTGCCAGCTCACGAGAAACCGGAATCGAGCAGTACTTC.